Following are 8 T cell receptor beta chains from one sample sequenced in a study of PD-L1 blockade in urothelial cancer. The protocol was immunoSEQ multiplex PCR, while the TCRdb copy is restricted to in-frame clones and leaves out a portion. The sample has tens of thousands of clones, over 80% seen once. This specimen was PBMCs, taken around atezolizumab (anti-PD-L1) treatment. The receptors derive from a man between 65 and 79 years old with urothelial cancer.

This clone was counted between two and nine times. The chain uses TRBV7-2 and TRBJ2-7; 9 positions agree with TRBD2. The ends lost 4 bases at V and 4 bases at J; junction bases unmatched: 8. Per the germline V gene, CDR1 is SGHTA and CDR2 is FQGNSA. The CDR3 extends over 15 amino acids. In nucleotides, the CDR3 is TGTGCCAGCAGCTCTAATAGCGGGAGTGGATACGAGCAGTACTTC. Its translation: CASSSNSGSGYEQYF.

In this sample, this clone turned up a few times. The V call is TRBV7-2, the J call TRBJ2-2, with 7 bases fitting TRBD2. Germline lookup yields CDR1 SGHTA and CDR2 FQGNSA. The V segment lost 1 base and the J segment 5 bases; nucleotides outside the gene matches: 7. The CDR3 extends over 16 amino acids. The DNA of the CDR3 is TGTGCCAGCAGCTTAGATGGGGGAGGGAGAACCGGGGAGCTGTTTTTT. This codes for CASSLDGGGRTGELFF. The full variable domain, with the rest looked up from reference TRBV7-2 and TRBJ2-2, is GAGVSQSPSNKVTEKGKDVELRCDPISGHTALYWYRQSLGQGLEFLIYFQGNSAPDKSGLPSDRFSAERTGGSVSTLTIQRTQQEDSAVYLCASSLDGGGRTGELFFGEGSRLTVL.

The V and J genes are TRBV9 and TRBJ2-7; TRBD2 matches at 7 bases. CDR3 size: 15 residues. With 0 bases clipped from V and 4 bases from J, the junction kept 7 bases outside the gene matches. Germline V gene sequence: CDR1 SGDLS, CDR2 YYNGEE. CDR3 bases: TGTGCCAGCAGCGTAGGGGCGGGAGCTGGATACGAGCAGTACTTC. The encoded protein is CASSVGAGAGYEQYF.

The chain couples TRBV6-1 to TRBJ1-4; 8 nucleotides line up with TRBD1. V dropped 6 bases and J dropped 4; count of bases not matched to a gene: 7. Germline V gene data show CDR1 as MNHNS and CDR2 as SASEGT. The CDR3 is 15 amino acids. Here the CDR3 DNA reads TGTGCCAGCAGCGACCAGGGGGCGGGTAATGAAAAACTGTTTTTT. Amino acid sequence: CASSDQGAGNEKLFF.

The CDR3 DNA reads TGTGCCAGTAGTATAGGAGGGGGACAGGGCCGCGCAGCTTTCTTT. Protein product: CASSIGGGQGRAAFF. The rearrangement joins TRBV19 to TRBJ1-1, with 9 bases identical to TRBD1. This CDR3 region has 15 residues. J was trimmed by 10 bases and V by 1 base; bases with no gene match: 10. CDR1 LNHDA and CDR2 SQIVND come from the germline V gene (reference sequence).

In DNA, the CDR3 is TGTGCCAGCACCAGGGGGGAAGCCAAAAACATTCAGTACTTC. It is translated as CASTRGEAKNIQYF. The chain links TRBV2 to TRBJ2-4; D might be TRBD1 (7 bases). Germline V gene lookup returns CDR1 SNHLY and CDR2 FYNNEI. Trimming took off 7 bases at V and 0 bases at J, with 10 bases between the two ends. This CDR3 contains 14 residues.

This clone occurred many times. The J gene is TRBJ1-6, the V gene TRBV7-9, with unresolved D. The CDR3 extends over 12 amino acids. Germline CDR1 is SEHNR and CDR2 is FQNEAQ (reference sequence). V was trimmed by 2 bases and J by 6 bases, leaving 2 bases between them. The CDR3 coding sequence is TGTGCCAGCAGCTTACGTAATTCACCCCTCCACTTT. Its protein is CASSLRNSPLHF.

The CDR3, as DNA: TGTGCCAGCTCACACTTGACAGGGGAGGATGAAAAACTGTTTTTT. This sequence encodes CASSHLTGEDEKLFF. The chain employs TRBV18 and TRBJ1-4; the match to TRBD1 covers 8 bases. The CDR3 sequence is 15 residues long. Trimming cost V 4 bases and J 6 bases; bases outside gene matches: 7. Looked up from germline, CDR1 is KGHSH and CDR2 is LQKENI.